What follows are 11 T cell receptor beta chains derived from one specimen sequenced in a study of OX40 agonist ivuxolimab in advanced cancers. Sequenced by immunoSEQ multiplex PCR; TCRdb stores in-frame clones only, minus some. The data contain about 65,000 clones, roughly 91% of them singletons. This specimen was CD4+ or CD8+ T cells sorted from blood, taken in a trial of the OX40 agonist ivuxolimab. These receptors were obtained from an adult with an advanced solid tumor such as melanoma, head and neck, liver or kidney cancer.

V gene TRBV27 combines with J gene TRBJ1-6, with TRBD1 matching 8 bases. The junction had 9 bases not matched to a gene; V was cut back by 5 bases and J by 6 bases. This CDR3 contains 16 residues. Germline V gene data show CDR1 as MNHEY and CDR2 as SMNVEV (reference sequence). The CDR3, as DNA: TGTGCCAGCAGTACGACAGGGGTAGGGGGTAATTCACCCCTCCACTTT. Protein product: CASSTTGVGGNSPLHF.

The chain recombines TRBV19 with TRBJ2-1, with 15 nucleotides matching TRBD2. Per the germline V gene, CDR1 is LNHDA and CDR2 is SQIVND (reference sequence). CDR3 length: 17 amino acids. V gave up 4 bases and J gave up 8 bases; unmatched junction bases: 9. The CDR3 protein is CASSKPGTSGGRDEQFF. The CDR3 DNA sequence: TGTGCCAGTAGTAAACCCGGGACTAGCGGGGGGAGGGATGAGCAGTTCTTC.

This chain's CDR3 is CASSVTGTGGQPQHF. The CDR3 bases are TGTGCCAGCAGTGTAACCGGGACAGGGGGACAGCCCCAGCATTTT. The rearrangement uses TRBV6-4 and TRBJ1-5, with TRBD1 matching 11 bases. This CDR3 region has 15 residues. Germline trimming cut 4 bases from V and 7 bases from J; bases unmatched to any gene: 6. The V gene's germline CDR1 is MRHNA and CDR2 SNTAGT.

This rearrangement joins TRBV12-5 to TRBJ2-2; D not certain. The CDR3 has 14 amino acids. V lost 2 bases to trimming and J lost 5 bases, with 9 bases between them. Germline CDR1 reads LGHNT; CDR2 reads FRNRAP. CDR3 bases: TGTGCTAGTGGTTTGTTTGTTGGGACCGGGGAGCTGTTTTTT. Its protein is CASGLFVGTGELFF.

The chain links TRBV6-5 to TRBJ2-2, with no clear D. Trimming stripped 6 bases from V and 0 bases from J, with 11 bases between. The germline V gene encodes CDR1 MNHEY and CDR2 SVGAGI. This CDR3 spans 15 amino acids. CDR3 amino acids: CASSLHHTNTGELFF. The DNA of the CDR3 is TGTGCCAGCAGCCTACACCACACGAACACCGGGGAGCTGTTTTTT.

This chain connects TRBV13 to TRBJ2-1; a weak D match, TRBD2 (5 bases). Germline-derived CDR1 and CDR2 are PRHDT and FYEKMQ (reference sequence). Trimming left V 5 bases short and J 3 bases short, with 17 bases between. CDR3 length equals 16 residues. The CDR3 nucleotides are TGTGCCAGCAGCCCGCCTGAGGGAACTCTCTACAATGAGCAGTTCTTC. Amino acids: CASSPPEGTLYNEQFF.

The rearrangement links TRBV5-1 to TRBJ2-5, with D perhaps TRBD1 or TRBD2 (6 bases each). Germline V gene lookup returns CDR1 SGHRS and CDR2 YFSETQ. V lost 0 bases to trimming and J lost 1 base, with 7 bases between them. The CDR3 is 14 residues long. CDR3 nucleotides: TGCGCCAGCAGCTTGGAGGGGGGCCAAGAGACCCAGTACTTC. Its protein product is CASSLEGGQETQYF.

The rearrangement links TRBV5-6 to TRBJ1-1; 10 nucleotides align to TRBD1. The V and J ends lost 4 bases and 1 base, in that order; junction bases with no gene match: 10. The CDR3 has 17 residues. CDR1 is SGHDT and CDR2 is YYEEEE in the germline V gene. The CDR3 region is CASSTDRGRRSNTEAFF. DNA for the CDR3: TGTGCCAGCAGCACCGACAGGGGGCGAAGATCGAACACTGAAGCTTTCTTT.

This sequence joins TRBV28 and TRBJ2-3; tentative D call: TRBD2 (6 bases). The V end was cut by 5 bases, the J end by 0 bases, with 18 bases between. This CDR3 region has 17 residues. Germline CDR1 MDHEN, CDR2 SYDVKM. CDR3 DNA: TGTGCCAGCAGTCCCCCCGGAGGGTTCGGGAGCACAGATACGCAGTATTTT. It yields the protein CASSPPGGFGSTDTQYF.

This rearrangement joins TRBV5-1 to TRBJ2-5; no clear D. CDR1 and CDR2 from the germline V gene are SGHRS and YFSETQ. CDR3 length: 15 amino acids. The V and J ends lost 4 bases and 3 bases respectively, with 16 bases between them. CDR3 DNA sequence: TGCGCCAGCAGCAAGGTCATCGGTTTAGAAGAGACCCAGTACTTC. Encoded protein: CASSKVIGLEETQYF.

This rearrangement joins TRBV6-1 to TRBJ1-1, with D maybe TRBD1 (6 bases). CDR1 and CDR2 from the germline V gene are MNHNS and SASEGT. The CDR3 covers 14 residues. The germline V and J ends were trimmed by 10 bases and 3 bases, with 18 bases remaining between them. The CDR3 sequence: CATATPTGYTEAFF. DNA for the CDR3: TGTGCCACGGCAACCCCAACAGGGTACACTGAAGCTTTCTTT.